The 18 T cell receptor beta chains below all came from one sample that was sequenced in a study of early T cells in non-severe SARS-CoV-2 infection. MiXCR, applied by TCRdb to the 5' RACE reads, yields one record per CDR3 protein. The table lists under 70,000 distinct CDR3 sequences, roughly 7.1% of them singletons. The sequencing here drew on whole blood, taken at baseline. The receptors here all came from an adult who was a healthcare worker with PCR-confirmed SARS-CoV-2 infection or an uninfected control (not recorded which).

The V gene is TRBV5-1, the J gene TRBJ1-6; 7 bases are a match to TRBD1. The length of the CDR3 is 15 residues. Germline CDR1 SGHRS, CDR2 YFSETQ. V was pared by 0 bases and J by 8 bases, with 5 bases of the junction left unmatched. Here the CDR3 reads CASSLAGTEYSPLHF. The CDR3 DNA follows: TGCGCCAGCAGCTTGGCCGGGACAGAGTATTCACCCCTCCACTTT.

This clonotype was observed a handful of times. The rearrangement joins TRBV24-1 to TRBJ2-7, with a possible D match to TRBD1 (6 bases). The ends were cut back, 7 bases at V and 2 bases at J, with 20 bases in the middle. The CDR3 is made up of 16 amino acids. Per the germline V gene, CDR1 is KGHDR and CDR2 is SFDVKD. The CDR3 here is CATSPSTGEGTYEQYF. Here the CDR3 DNA reads TGTGCCACCAGCCCCTCGACAGGAGAAGGCACCTACGAGCAGTACTTC.

The rearrangement links TRBV20-1 to TRBJ2-5; D uncertain. Trimming stripped 5 bases from V and 6 bases from J, with 22 bases between. The CDR3 consists of 15 residues. CDR1 and CDR2 (germline): DFQATT, SNEGSKA (reference sequence). The CDR3 region is CSAFKAAAGLKTQYF. In nucleotides, the CDR3 is TGCAGTGCTTTTAAGGCCGCGGCCGGGCTTAAGACCCAGTACTTC.

Ten or more counts support this clonotype. The rearrangement uses TRBV6-2 or TRBV6-3 and TRBJ2-1; 7 nucleotides align to TRBD1. The V and J ends lost 5 bases and 1 base, in that order; junction bases with no gene match: 8. Germline V gene sequence: CDR1 MNHEY, CDR2 SVGEGT. The CDR3 has 16 amino acids. The CDR3 loop reads CASSNTQGRSYNEQFF. The CDR3 coding sequence is TGTGCCAGCAGTAATACACAGGGGCGTTCCTACAATGAGCAGTTCTTC.

This chain joins TRBV30 and TRBJ2-7; either TRBD1 or TRBD2 may fit D (5 bases each). The ends were cut back, 4 bases at V and 2 bases at J, with 15 bases in the middle. The CDR3 covers 14 residues. Per germline, CDR1 GTSNPN and CDR2 SVGIG (reference sequence). CDR3 sequence: CAWTWGGRPYEQYF. CDR3 DNA sequence: TGTGCCTGGACTTGGGGCGGGCGCCCCTACGAGCAGTACTTC.

This clonotype was seen ten or more times. J is TRBJ2-5 and V is TRBV12-3 or TRBV12-4; 7 positions agree with TRBD2. The CDR3 spans 17 residues. The V and J ends lost 5 bases and 2 bases, in that order; junction bases with no gene match: 14. The CDR3 coding sequence is TGTGCCAGCAGTCTACGATCCCTAGTGCGGGAGCAAGAGACCCAGTACTTC. Encoded protein: CASSLRSLVREQETQYF.

This rearrangement joins TRBV12-3 or TRBV12-4 to TRBJ1-5; perhaps TRBD1 as D (5 bases). V was shortened by 6 bases and J by 0 bases, with 9 bases between the two germline ends. The CDR3 spans 14 residues. As DNA, the CDR3 is TGTGCCAGCAGCACCGACAGTAGCAATCAGCCCCAGCATTTT. This sequence encodes CASSTDSSNQPQHF.

This clonotype was picked up many times. J is TRBJ2-7 and V is TRBV4-2; possibly TRBD1 for D (6 bases). The CDR3 is 12 amino acids. Per the germline V gene, CDR1 is LGHNA and CDR2 is YNFKEQ. The ends were cut back, 8 bases at V and 4 bases at J, with 12 bases in the middle. The CDR3 nucleotides are TGTGCCAGCGGCAACAGGGATTACGAGCAGTACTTC. Protein product: CASGNRDYEQYF.

This clonotype was counted between two and nine times. This sequence joins TRBV30 and TRBJ1-1; D ambiguous. Between the trimmed V and J ends, which lost 4 bases and 0 bases, there was a span of 15 bases. The CDR3 is made up of 15 amino acids. Looked up from germline, CDR1 is GTSNPN and CDR2 is SVGIG (reference sequence). This CDR3 is CAWKGRASMNTEAFF. For the CDR3, the DNA is TGTGCCTGGAAGGGTAGGGCAAGCATGAACACTGAAGCTTTCTTT.

This clonotype was found many times. The chain has TRBV6-5 and TRBJ2-7, with a weak D call TRBD1 (6 bases). The CDR3 consists of 14 residues. V was trimmed by 2 bases and J by 2 bases, leaving 10 bases between them. Germline V gene sequence: CDR1 MNHEY, CDR2 SVGAGI. CDR3 DNA sequence: TGTGCCAGCAGTTACGACGGACAGCCCTACGAGCAGTACTTC. It codes for CASSYDGQPYEQYF.

J is TRBJ2-7 and V is TRBV28, with 10 bases lining up with TRBD1. The V and J ends lost 5 bases and 3 bases, in that order; junction bases with no gene match: 7. CDR1 MDHEN and CDR2 SYDVKM come from the germline V gene. The CDR3 has 15 amino acids. CDR3 sequence reads: CASSEPGQGIYEQYF. CDR3 sequence (DNA): TGTGCCAGCAGTGAACCGGGACAGGGGATCTACGAGCAGTACTTC.

The chain employs TRBV12-3 or TRBV12-4 and TRBJ2-1; tentatively, D is TRBD1 or TRBD2 (6 bases each). CDR3 length: 14 amino acids. With 7 bases removed from V and 10 bases from J, the gap between germline ends came to 20 bases. The CDR3 DNA sequence: TGTGCCAGCACCGCGAAGGGGGGTGGAAGGGAGCAGTTCTTC. This encodes CASTAKGGGREQFF.

As concerns this clonotype: A read error may be the cause here, since a much bigger clone is one base away. The chain carries TRBV5-1 and TRBJ2-6; TRBD1 agrees at 7 bases. CDR3 length: 16 residues. Germline values: CDR1 SGHRS, CDR2 YFSETQ. This CDR3 reads CASSEGDSSGANVLAF. DNA for the CDR3: TGCGCCAGCAGCGAGGGGGACAGCTCTGGGGCCAACGTCCTGGCTTTC. The whole variable domain, filled in from reference TRBV5-1 and TRBJ2-6, reads KAGVTQTPRYLIKTRGQQVTLSCSPISGHRSVSWYQQTPGQGLQFLFEYFSETQRNKGNFPGRFSGRQFSNSRSEMNVSTLELGDSALYLCASSEGDSSGANVLAFGAGSRLTVL.

In this sample, this clonotype turned up a few times. The chain couples TRBV5-1 to TRBJ2-5, with 10 bases that match TRBD2. Unmatched junction bases numbered 2, after V lost 0 bases and J lost 0 bases. Germline lookup yields CDR1 SGHRS and CDR2 YFSETQ. The CDR3 totals 16 residues. The CDR3 reads CASSLGLAGDQETQYF. CDR3 coding DNA: TGCGCCAGCAGCTTGGGCCTAGCGGGAGACCAAGAGACCCAGTACTTC.

There are a few counts of this clonotype. The chain is built from TRBV2 and TRBJ2-2; 13 bases line up with TRBD2. The CDR3 runs to 13 residues. Per germline, CDR1 SNHLY and CDR2 FYNNEI. As DNA, the CDR3 is TGTTCCACTTCGACTAGCGGGAGGCGGGAGCTGTTTTTT. Its translation is CSTSTSGRRELFF.

This clonotype was detected a few times. The chain has TRBV30 and TRBJ1-5, with 7 positions matching TRBD1. The CDR3 runs 13 residues. Looked up from germline, CDR1 is GTSNPN and CDR2 is SVGIG (reference sequence). J lost 7 bases, V lost 1 base, and 4 bases had no gene match. The CDR3 DNA follows: TGTGCCTGGAGTGCCAGGGGGGACCAGCCCCAGCATTTT. Its translation: CAWSARGDQPQHF.

This clonotype occurred many times. The gene calls are TRBV6-5 and TRBJ1-1; D is uncertain. Germline V gene lookup returns CDR1 MNHEY and CDR2 SVGAGI. The germline V and J ends were trimmed by 0 bases and 7 bases, with 3 bases remaining between them. CDR3 length: 11 amino acids. CDR3 region: CASSYSDEAFF. The DNA for the CDR3 is TGTGCCAGCAGTTACTCGGATGAAGCTTTCTTT.

This clonotype has at least ten counts. The genes are TRBV9 and TRBJ2-2; 7 bases line up with TRBD1. V gave up 0 bases and J gave up 4 bases; unmatched junction bases: 3. Germline V gene lookup returns CDR1 SGDLS and CDR2 YYNGEE. The CDR3 contains 15 residues. This CDR3 is CASSVVSGGTGELFF. The CDR3 nucleotides are TGTGCCAGCAGCGTAGTGTCAGGGGGCACCGGGGAGCTGTTTTTT.